A selection of T cell receptor beta chains follows, all from one sample in a study of blood T cell repertoires in COVID-19. Measured with immunoSEQ multiplex PCR; TCRdb has only the in-frame clones, and not every one. The sample comprises some 130,000 clones, around 80% of which are singletons, and approximately 11% rests with the top ten. Sequencing was carried out using peripheral blood. The receptor set was obtained from a man between 60 and 75 years old who had recovered from COVID-19. The CDR3 runs from the conserved cysteine through the conserved F or W. The order of the fields is V gene, clone size, D gene, J gene, CDR3 protein, CDR3 DNA. A D gene is named only where the DNA matches it firmly. Clone size is given for some rows only: seen once, a few or many times, or a class if the clone is expanded.

v_gene: TRBV30; abundance: NA; d_gene: NA; j_gene: TRBJ1-1; CDR3aa: CAWSLGDRRPEAFF; CDR3nt: TGTGCCTGGAGTTTGGGTGACAGGCGGCCTGAAGCTTTCTTT
v_gene: TRBV6-2/TRBV6-3; abundance: NA; d_gene: TRBD1; j_gene: TRBJ2-3; CDR3aa: CASSYSPGQGTDTQYF; CDR3nt: TGTGCCAGCAGTTATTCCCCGGGACAGGGCACAGATACGCAGTATTTT
v_gene: TRBV18; abundance: many; d_gene: NA; j_gene: TRBJ1-5; CDR3aa: CASSPYGGQSNQPQHF; CDR3nt: TGTGCCAGCTCACCATACGGAGGACAGAGCAATCAGCCCCAGCATTTT
v_gene: TRBV7-6; abundance: NA; d_gene: TRBD1; j_gene: TRBJ2-6; CDR3aa: CASSRQGSGANVLTF; CDR3nt: TGTGCCAGCAGTAGACAGGGCTCTGGGGCCAACGTCCTGACTTTC
v_gene: TRBV11-2; abundance: NA; d_gene: TRBD1; j_gene: TRBJ2-3; CDR3aa: CASSPGTDPSTDTQYF; CDR3nt: TGTGCCAGCAGCCCCGGGACAGATCCTAGCACAGATACGCAGTATTTT
v_gene: TRBV11-2; abundance: once; d_gene: TRBD2; j_gene: TRBJ2-1; CDR3aa: CASSLPPGLATNEQFF; CDR3nt: TGTGCCAGCAGCCTTCCGCCGGGACTAGCAACCAATGAGCAGTTCTTC
v_gene: TRBV15; abundance: NA; d_gene: NA; j_gene: TRBJ1-5; CDR3aa: CATSRGETGNQPQHF; CDR3nt: TGTGCCACCAGCAGAGGGGAGACGGGGAATCAGCCCCAGCATTTT
v_gene: TRBV6-5; abundance: NA; d_gene: TRBD1; j_gene: TRBJ2-7; CDR3aa: CASSPLGQGTYEQYF; CDR3nt: TGTGCCAGCAGTCCTCTCGGACAGGGGACCTACGAGCAGTACTTC
v_gene: TRBV30; abundance: NA; d_gene: NA; j_gene: TRBJ1-6; CDR3aa: CAWSVGVLNSPLHF; CDR3nt: TGTGCCTGGAGTGTAGGGGTGCTCAATTCACCCCTCCACTTT
v_gene: TRBV3-1/TRBV3-2; abundance: NA; d_gene: NA; j_gene: TRBJ2-7; CDR3aa: CASSQGGTGTYEQYF; CDR3nt: TGTGCCAGCAGCCAGGGCGGGACGGGCACCTACGAGCAGTACTTC
v_gene: TRBV19; abundance: many; d_gene: TRBD2; j_gene: TRBJ2-7; CDR3aa: CASSPRLAFLYEQYF; CDR3nt: TGTGCCAGTAGTCCCCGACTAGCGTTCCTCTACGAGCAGTACTTC
v_gene: TRBV20-1; abundance: few; d_gene: NA; j_gene: TRBJ1-3; CDR3aa: CSALSGNTIYF; CDR3nt: TGCAGTGCTCTCTCTGGAAACACCATATATTTT
v_gene: TRBV2; abundance: NA; d_gene: TRBD2; j_gene: TRBJ2-1; CDR3aa: CASGPSSLAGGASEQFF; CDR3nt: TGTGCCAGCGGGCCATCTTCACTAGCGGGAGGAGCGAGTGAGCAGTTCTTC
v_gene: TRBV9; abundance: NA; d_gene: TRBD2; j_gene: TRBJ2-3; CDR3aa: CASSVAFTSGGGTDTQYF; CDR3nt: TGTGCCAGCAGCGTAGCCTTCACTAGCGGGGGGGGAACAGATACGCAGTATTTT
v_gene: TRBV6-2/TRBV6-3; abundance: NA; d_gene: NA; j_gene: TRBJ2-5; CDR3aa: CASSYSAGPTAQYF; CDR3nt: TGTGCCAGCAGTTACTCCGCAGGGCCTACGGCCCAGTACTTC
v_gene: TRBV9; abundance: few; d_gene: TRBD2; j_gene: TRBJ2-2; CDR3aa: CASSVALFGSGSWRFDSGELFF; CDR3nt: TGTGCCAGCAGCGTAGCCCTTTTTGGTAGCGGGAGCTGGAGATTCGACTCCGGGGAGCTGTTTTTT
v_gene: TRBV28; abundance: NA; d_gene: NA; j_gene: TRBJ2-3; CDR3aa: CASSPMGLSTDTQYF; CDR3nt: TGTGCCAGCAGCCCGATGGGGCTTAGCACAGATACGCAGTATTTT
v_gene: TRBV27; abundance: NA; d_gene: TRBD1; j_gene: TRBJ1-5; CDR3aa: CASSARDRLGPQHF; CDR3nt: TGTGCCAGCAGCGCCCGGGACAGGCTAGGGCCCCAGCATTTT
v_gene: TRBV7-2; abundance: NA; d_gene: TRBD1; j_gene: TRBJ2-3; CDR3aa: CASRTGPTTDTQYF; CDR3nt: TGTGCCAGCAGGACAGGGCCCACCACAGATACGCAGTATTTT
v_gene: TRBV6-5; abundance: NA; d_gene: NA; j_gene: TRBJ2-7; CDR3aa: CASSYLDEQYF; CDR3nt: TGTGCCAGCAGTTACCTTGACGAGCAGTACTTC
v_gene: TRBV9; abundance: NA; d_gene: NA; j_gene: TRBJ1-1; CDR3aa: CASSVTKNTEAFF; CDR3nt: TGTGCCAGCAGCGTCACTAAGAACACTGAAGCTTTCTTT
v_gene: TRBV5-1; abundance: NA; d_gene: TRBD1; j_gene: TRBJ2-7; CDR3aa: CASSLGQGPTYEQYF; CDR3nt: TGCGCCAGCAGCTTGGGACAGGGACCAACCTACGAGCAGTACTTC
v_gene: TRBV18; abundance: NA; d_gene: TRBD1; j_gene: TRBJ1-3; CDR3aa: CASSTGTGNTIYF; CDR3nt: TGTGCCAGCTCGACAGGGACTGGAAACACCATATATTTT
v_gene: TRBV7-2; abundance: NA; d_gene: NA; j_gene: TRBJ1-4; CDR3aa: CASSLAGLEKLFF; CDR3nt: TGTGCCAGCAGCTTAGCGGGGCTTGAAAAACTGTTTTTT
v_gene: TRBV7-2; abundance: NA; d_gene: NA; j_gene: TRBJ2-2; CDR3aa: CASSTRGYTGELFF; CDR3nt: TGTGCCAGCAGCACCCGAGGTTACACCGGGGAGCTGTTTTTT
v_gene: TRBV6-5; abundance: NA; d_gene: NA; j_gene: TRBJ2-4; CDR3aa: CASSYSRQGTKNIQYF; CDR3nt: TGTGCCAGCAGTTACTCCCGGCAGGGAACAAAAAACATTCAGTACTTC
v_gene: TRBV19; abundance: NA; d_gene: TRBD1; j_gene: TRBJ1-5; CDR3aa: CASSRTGLNSNQPQHF; CDR3nt: TGTGCCAGTAGTAGGACAGGGCTGAATAGCAATCAGCCCCAGCATTTT
v_gene: TRBV11-2; abundance: NA; d_gene: NA; j_gene: TRBJ2-7; CDR3aa: CASSFGGTHSYEQYF; CDR3nt: TGTGCCAGCAGCTTTGGAGGGACCCACTCCTACGAGCAGTACTTC
v_gene: TRBV11-2; abundance: once; d_gene: TRBD1; j_gene: TRBJ2-1; CDR3aa: CASSLGDRVVNEQFF; CDR3nt: TGTGCCAGCAGCTTGGGGGACAGGGTGGTCAATGAGCAGTTCTTC
v_gene: TRBV18; abundance: NA; d_gene: NA; j_gene: TRBJ1-4; CDR3aa: CASSPDQGLFF; CDR3nt: TGTGCCAGCTCACCAGACCAGGGACTGTTTTTT
v_gene: TRBV19; abundance: few; d_gene: NA; j_gene: TRBJ1-4; CDR3aa: CASSKEGAGEKLFF; CDR3nt: TGTGCCAGTAGTAAGGAAGGGGCTGGTGAAAAACTGTTTTTT
v_gene: TRBV19; abundance: NA; d_gene: NA; j_gene: TRBJ1-4; CDR3aa: CASSRATTNEKLFF; CDR3nt: TGTGCCAGTAGTAGGGCAACAACTAATGAAAAACTGTTTTTT
v_gene: TRBV9; abundance: once; d_gene: TRBD1; j_gene: TRBJ2-7; CDR3aa: CASSVTGVGDEQYF; CDR3nt: TGTGCCAGCAGCGTCACAGGGGTCGGAGACGAGCAGTACTTC
v_gene: TRBV19; abundance: NA; d_gene: NA; j_gene: TRBJ2-1; CDR3aa: CASTVDRNGAGEQFF; CDR3nt: TGTGCCAGTACGGTTGACAGGAACGGGGCGGGTGAGCAGTTCTTC
v_gene: TRBV2; abundance: few; d_gene: TRBD1; j_gene: TRBJ1-1; CDR3aa: CASSYEPLQTGTEAFF; CDR3nt: TGTGCCAGCAGTTATGAACCCCTTCAGACAGGGACTGAAGCTTTCTTT
v_gene: TRBV9; abundance: many; d_gene: TRBD1; j_gene: TRBJ2-7; CDR3aa: CASSGTGYEQYF; CDR3nt: TGTGCCAGCAGCGGGACAGGGTACGAGCAGTACTTC
v_gene: TRBV7-2; abundance: once; d_gene: NA; j_gene: TRBJ1-6; CDR3aa: CASSPSVGLPLHF; CDR3nt: TGTGCCAGCAGCCCATCGGTGGGACTACCCCTCCACTTT
v_gene: TRBV21-1; abundance: NA; d_gene: NA; j_gene: TRBJ1-2; CDR3aa: CASRCRLSNYGYTF; CDR3nt: TGTGCCAGCAGGTGCAGACTGTCTAACTATGGCTACACCTTC
v_gene: TRBV5-6; abundance: few; d_gene: TRBD1; j_gene: TRBJ1-1; CDR3aa: CASSTGGWGTEAFF; CDR3nt: TGTGCCAGCAGCACAGGGGGCTGGGGCACTGAAGCTTTCTTT
v_gene: TRBV7-2; abundance: NA; d_gene: NA; j_gene: TRBJ1-2; CDR3aa: CASSPGGGANYGYTF; CDR3nt: TGTGCCAGCAGCCCCGGGGGAGGGGCAAACTATGGCTACACCTTC
v_gene: TRBV6-2/TRBV6-3; abundance: NA; d_gene: NA; j_gene: TRBJ2-2; CDR3aa: CASSYVVPGELFF; CDR3nt: TGTGCCAGCAGTTACGTAGTACCCGGGGAGCTGTTTTTT
v_gene: TRBV28; abundance: NA; d_gene: NA; j_gene: TRBJ1-3; CDR3aa: CASSPIGGSGNTIYF; CDR3nt: TGTGCCAGCAGTCCAATCGGGGGCTCTGGAAACACCATATATTTT
v_gene: TRBV7-3; abundance: NA; d_gene: NA; j_gene: TRBJ2-1; CDR3aa: CASSPGDYNEQFF; CDR3nt: TGTGCCAGCAGTCCAGGGGATTACAATGAGCAGTTCTTC
v_gene: TRBV5-1; abundance: many; d_gene: NA; j_gene: TRBJ2-7; CDR3aa: CASSLDEVGGQYF; CDR3nt: TGCGCCAGCAGCTTGGATGAAGTGGGGGGGCAGTACTTC